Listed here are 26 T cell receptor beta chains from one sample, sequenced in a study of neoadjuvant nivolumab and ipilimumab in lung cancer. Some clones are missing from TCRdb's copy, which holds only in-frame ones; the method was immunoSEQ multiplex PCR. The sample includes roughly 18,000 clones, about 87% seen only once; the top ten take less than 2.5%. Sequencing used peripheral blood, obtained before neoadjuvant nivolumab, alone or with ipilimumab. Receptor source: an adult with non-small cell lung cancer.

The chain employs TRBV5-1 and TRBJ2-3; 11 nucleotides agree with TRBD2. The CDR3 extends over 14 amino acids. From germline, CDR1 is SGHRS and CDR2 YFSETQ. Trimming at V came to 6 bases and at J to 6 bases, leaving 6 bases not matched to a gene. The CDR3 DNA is TGCGCCAGCAAACTAGCGGGAGTCTCGGATACGCAGTATTTT. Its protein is CASKLAGVSDTQYF.

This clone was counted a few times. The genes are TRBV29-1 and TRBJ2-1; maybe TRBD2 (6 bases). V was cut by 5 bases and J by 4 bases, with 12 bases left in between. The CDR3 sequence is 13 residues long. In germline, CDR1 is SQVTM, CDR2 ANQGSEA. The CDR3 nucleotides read TGCAGCGTTAGGGACTCAACTTACAATGAGCAGTTCTTC. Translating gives CSVRDSTYNEQFF.

CDR3 in DNA: TGTGCCAGCAGTCCTAGGGGCGGCGGGGGGAACACTGAAGCTTTCTTT. Amino acid sequence: CASSPRGGGGNTEAFF. The chain has TRBV7-2 and TRBJ1-1, with D possibly being TRBD1 (5 bases). The CDR3 runs 16 residues. Germline V gene sequence: CDR1 SGHTA, CDR2 FQGNSA. The V end lost 6 bases, the J end lost 1 base, and 18 bases lay between the germline ends. The whole variable domain, remainder taken from reference TRBV7-2 and TRBJ1-1, is GAGVSQSPSNKVTEKGKDVELRCDPISGHTALYWYRQSLGQGLEFLIYFQGNSAPDKSGLPSDRFSAERTGGSVSTLTIQRTQQEDSAVYLCASSPRGGGGNTEAFFGQGTRLTVV.

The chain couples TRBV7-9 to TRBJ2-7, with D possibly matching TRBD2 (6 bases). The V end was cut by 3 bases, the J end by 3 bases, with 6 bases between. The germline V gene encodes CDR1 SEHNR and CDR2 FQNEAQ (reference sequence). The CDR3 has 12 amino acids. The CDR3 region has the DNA TGTGCCAGCAGCTTGGACTACTACGAGCAGTACTTC. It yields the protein CASSLDYYEQYF.

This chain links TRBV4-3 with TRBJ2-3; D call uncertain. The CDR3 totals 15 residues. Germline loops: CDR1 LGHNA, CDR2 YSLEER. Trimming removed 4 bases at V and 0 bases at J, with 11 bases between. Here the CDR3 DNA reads TGCGCCAGCAGCCGTACAACCCTTAGCACAGATACGCAGTATTTT. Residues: CASSRTTLSTDTQYF.

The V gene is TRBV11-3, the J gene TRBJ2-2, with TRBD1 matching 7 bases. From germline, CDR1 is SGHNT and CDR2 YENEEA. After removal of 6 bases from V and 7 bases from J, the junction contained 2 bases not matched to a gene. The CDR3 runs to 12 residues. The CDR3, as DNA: TGTGCCAGCAGTCGACAGGGCGGGGAGCTGTTTTTT. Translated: CASSRQGGELFF.

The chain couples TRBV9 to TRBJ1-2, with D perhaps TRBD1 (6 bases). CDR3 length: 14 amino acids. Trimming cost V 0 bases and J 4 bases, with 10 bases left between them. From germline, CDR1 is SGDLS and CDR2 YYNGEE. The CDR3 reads CASSVAGQSYGYTF. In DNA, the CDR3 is TGTGCCAGCAGCGTAGCAGGACAGTCCTATGGCTACACCTTC.

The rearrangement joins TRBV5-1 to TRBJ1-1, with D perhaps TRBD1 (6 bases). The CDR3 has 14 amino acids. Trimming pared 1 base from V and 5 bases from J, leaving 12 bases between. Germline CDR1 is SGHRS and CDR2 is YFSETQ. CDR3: CASSLLGARTEAFF. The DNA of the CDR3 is TGCGCCAGCAGCTTGCTGGGGGCGAGAACTGAAGCTTTCTTT. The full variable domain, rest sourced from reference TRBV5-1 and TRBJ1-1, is KAGVTQTPRYLIKTRGQQVTLSCSPISGHRSVSWYQQTPGQGLQFLFEYFSETQRNKGNFPGRFSGRQFSNSRSEMNVSTLELGDSALYLCASSLLGARTEAFFGQGTRLTVV.

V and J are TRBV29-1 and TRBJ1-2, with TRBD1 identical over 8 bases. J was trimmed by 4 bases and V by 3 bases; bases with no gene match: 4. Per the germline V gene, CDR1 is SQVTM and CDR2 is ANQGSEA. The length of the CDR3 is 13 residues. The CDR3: CSVDGQGGYGYTF. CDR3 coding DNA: TGCAGCGTTGATGGACAGGGAGGCTATGGCTACACCTTC.

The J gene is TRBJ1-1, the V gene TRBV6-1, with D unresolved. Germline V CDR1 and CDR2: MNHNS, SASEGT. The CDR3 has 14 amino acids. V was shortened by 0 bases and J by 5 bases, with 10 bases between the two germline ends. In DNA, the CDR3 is TGTGCCAGCAGTGAAGCCCCGGGTAGGACTGAAGCTTTCTTT. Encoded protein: CASSEAPGRTEAFF.

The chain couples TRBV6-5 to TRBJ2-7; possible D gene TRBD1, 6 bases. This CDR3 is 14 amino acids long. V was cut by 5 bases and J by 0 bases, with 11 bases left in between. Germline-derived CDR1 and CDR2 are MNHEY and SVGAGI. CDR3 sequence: CASSIQGSSYEQYF. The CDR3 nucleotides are TGTGCCAGCAGTATACAGGGTAGCTCCTACGAGCAGTACTTC.

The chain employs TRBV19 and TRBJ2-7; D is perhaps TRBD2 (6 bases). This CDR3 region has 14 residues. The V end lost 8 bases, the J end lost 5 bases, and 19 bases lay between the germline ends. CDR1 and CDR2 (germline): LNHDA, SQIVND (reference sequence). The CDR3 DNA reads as TGTGCCAGTGCTAGTGGGGCGGGGATGAACGAGCAGTACTTC. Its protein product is CASASGAGMNEQYF.

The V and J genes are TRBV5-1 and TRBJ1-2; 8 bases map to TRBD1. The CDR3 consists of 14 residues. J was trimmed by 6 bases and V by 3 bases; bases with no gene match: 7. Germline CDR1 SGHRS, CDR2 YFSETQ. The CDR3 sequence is CASSSSTGEDGYTF. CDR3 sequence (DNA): TGCGCCAGCAGCTCCTCGACAGGGGAGGATGGCTACACCTTC.

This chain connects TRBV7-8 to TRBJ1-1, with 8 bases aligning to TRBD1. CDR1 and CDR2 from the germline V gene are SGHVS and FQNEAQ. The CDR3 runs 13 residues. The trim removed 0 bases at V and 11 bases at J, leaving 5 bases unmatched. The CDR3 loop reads CASSLALDRVAFF. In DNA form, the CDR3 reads TGTGCCAGCAGCTTAGCGCTGGACAGGGTGGCTTTCTTT.

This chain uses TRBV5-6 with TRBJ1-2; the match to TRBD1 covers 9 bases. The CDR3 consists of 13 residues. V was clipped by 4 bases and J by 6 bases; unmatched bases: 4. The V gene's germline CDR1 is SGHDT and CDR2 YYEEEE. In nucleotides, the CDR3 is TGTGCCAGCAGCAGCACAGGGGGCAATGGCTACACCTTC. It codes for CASSSTGGNGYTF.

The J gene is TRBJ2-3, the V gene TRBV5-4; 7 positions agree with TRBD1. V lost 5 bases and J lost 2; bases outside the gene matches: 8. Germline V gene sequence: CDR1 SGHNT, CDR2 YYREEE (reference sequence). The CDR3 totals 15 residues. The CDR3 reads CASRQGGQITDTQYF. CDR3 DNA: TGTGCCAGCAGGCAAGGGGGACAGATCACAGATACGCAGTATTTT.

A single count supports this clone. The CDR3 here is CASSVLAGSSYNEQFF. CDR3 coding DNA: TGTGCCAGCAGTGTACTAGCGGGAAGCTCCTACAATGAGCAGTTCTTC. The chain links TRBV27 to TRBJ2-1; 10 positions agree with TRBD2. V was clipped by 5 bases and J by 0 bases; unmatched bases: 4. Germline loops: CDR1 MNHEY, CDR2 SMNVEV (reference sequence). This CDR3 region has 16 residues.

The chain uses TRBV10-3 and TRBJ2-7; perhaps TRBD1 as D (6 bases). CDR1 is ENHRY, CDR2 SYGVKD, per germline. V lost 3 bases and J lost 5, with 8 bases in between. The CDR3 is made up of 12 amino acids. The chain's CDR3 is CAISETGNEQYF. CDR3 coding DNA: TGTGCCATCAGTGAAACAGGGAACGAGCAGTACTTC.

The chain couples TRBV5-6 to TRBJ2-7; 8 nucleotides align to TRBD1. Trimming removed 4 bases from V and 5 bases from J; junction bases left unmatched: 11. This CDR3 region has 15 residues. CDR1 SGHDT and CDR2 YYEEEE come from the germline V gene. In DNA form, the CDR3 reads TGTGCCAGCAGCATATACAGGGGGTCTTTCGACGAGCAGTACTTC. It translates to CASSIYRGSFDEQYF.

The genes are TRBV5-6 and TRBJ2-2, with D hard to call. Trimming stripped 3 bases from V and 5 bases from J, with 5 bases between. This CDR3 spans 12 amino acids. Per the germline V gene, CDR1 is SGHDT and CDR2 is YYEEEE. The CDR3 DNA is TGTGCCAGCAGCTCCACTACCGGGGAGCTGTTTTTT. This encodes CASSSTTGELFF.

This chain's CDR3 is CASSLGDTQYF. The CDR3 DNA is TGCGCCAGCAGCCTTGGGGATACGCAGTATTTT. The gene calls are TRBV5-1 and TRBJ2-3; unclear D gene. Germline V gives CDR1 SGHRS, CDR2 YFSETQ. Trimming pared 4 bases from V and 6 bases from J, leaving 6 bases between. This CDR3 comprises 11 residues.

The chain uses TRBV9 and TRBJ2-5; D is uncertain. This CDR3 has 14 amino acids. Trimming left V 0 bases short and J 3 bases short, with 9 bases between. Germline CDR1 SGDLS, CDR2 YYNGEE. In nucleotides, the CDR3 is TGTGCCAGCAGCGTAGGTGTGGGGAAAGAGACCCAGTACTTC. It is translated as CASSVGVGKETQYF.

The CDR3 nucleotides are TGTGCCAGCAGCGGACTAGCGGGAGGGCTATTCCAAGAGACCCAGTACTTC. Amino acid sequence: CASSGLAGGLFQETQYF. The rearrangement links TRBV5-6 to TRBJ2-5, with 15 nucleotides matching TRBD2. Germline V gene sequence: CDR1 SGHDT, CDR2 YYEEEE. V lost 4 bases, J lost 1 base, and 5 bases stayed unmatched. The CDR3 sequence is 17 residues long.

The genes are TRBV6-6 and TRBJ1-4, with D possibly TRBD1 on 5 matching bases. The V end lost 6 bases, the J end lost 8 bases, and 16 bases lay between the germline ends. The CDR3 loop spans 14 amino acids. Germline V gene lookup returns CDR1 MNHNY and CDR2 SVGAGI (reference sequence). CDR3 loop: CASSWGGGGEKLFF. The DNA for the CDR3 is TGTGCCAGCAGCTGGGGCGGCGGGGGGGAAAAACTGTTTTTT.

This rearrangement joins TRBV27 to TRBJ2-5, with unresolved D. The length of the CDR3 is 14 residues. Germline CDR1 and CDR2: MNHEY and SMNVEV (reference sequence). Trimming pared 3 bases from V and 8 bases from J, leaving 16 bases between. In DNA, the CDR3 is TGTGCCAGCAGTTTGGGCGTTGGTGGGGAAACCCAGTACTTC. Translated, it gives CASSLGVGGETQYF.

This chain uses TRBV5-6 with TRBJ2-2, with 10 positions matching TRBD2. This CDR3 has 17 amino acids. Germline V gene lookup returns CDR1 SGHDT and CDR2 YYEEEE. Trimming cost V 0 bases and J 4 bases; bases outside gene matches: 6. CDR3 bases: TGTGCCAGCAGCTTGGTGTCTAGCGGGAGTGGCACCGGGGAGCTGTTTTTT. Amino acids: CASSLVSSGSGTGELFF.